Each of the 23 T cell receptor beta chains below was sequenced from the same sample in a study of blood T cell repertoires in COVID-19. The data were produced by immunoSEQ multiplex PCR, yet TCRdb's version contains in-frame clones alone and is incomplete. The sample shows over 300,000 clones, 80% to 90% of them seen only once. Sequences were obtained from peripheral blood. These receptors all come from a man aged 40-49 years with acute or convalescent COVID-19.

A single count supports this clone. Additional DNA sequences in this sample encode the identical CDR3. The chain uses TRBV19 and TRBJ1-1; unclear D gene. This CDR3 spans 13 amino acids. CDR1 and CDR2 (germline): LNHDA, SQIVND (reference sequence). V lost 3 bases and J 8 bases, leaving 13 bases between the germline ends. The CDR3 nucleotides read TGTGCCAGTAGTATCAACCGAGAGTCCGAAGCTTTCTTT. This gives the protein CASSINRESEAFF.

The chain carries TRBV5-1 and TRBJ2-2, with D possibly being TRBD1 (5 bases). Between the trimmed V and J ends, which lost 0 bases and 4 bases, there was a span of 10 bases. Germline V gene lookup returns CDR1 SGHRS and CDR2 YFSETQ. The CDR3 is 15 amino acids. CDR3 region: CASSLGQYGTGELFF. CDR3 sequence (DNA): TGCGCCAGCAGCTTGGGACAGTATGGCACCGGGGAGCTGTTTTTT.

This chain joins TRBV19 and TRBJ1-6; no clear D gene. The CDR3 extends over 12 amino acids. Germline-derived CDR1 and CDR2 are LNHDA and SQIVND (reference sequence). The V end lost 5 bases, the J end lost 9 bases, and 8 bases lay between the germline ends. CDR3 sequence: CASSRASSPLHF. CDR3 nucleotide sequence: TGTGCCAGTAGTCGAGCTTCTTCACCCCTCCACTTT.

V and J are TRBV5-8 and TRBJ1-4; D is possibly TRBD1 (5 bases). In germline, CDR1 is SGHTS, CDR2 YDEGEE. The CDR3 loop spans 15 amino acids. V was clipped by 4 bases and J by 6 bases, with 16 bases between them. CDR3 residues: CASSPDSKPHEKLFF. CDR3 bases: TGTGCCAGCAGCCCCGACAGCAAACCGCATGAAAAACTGTTTTTT.

This clone was detected only once. The chain uses TRBV18 and TRBJ1-6; the match to TRBD1 covers 11 bases. The J segment lost 4 bases and the V segment lost 3 bases, leaving 11 bases of the junction unmatched. The CDR3 consists of 19 residues. The germline CDR1 and CDR2 sequences are KGHSH and LQKENI. For the CDR3, the DNA is TGTGCCAGCTCACCCCCTCCGTTTGGGACAGGGGGTTATAATTCACCCCTCCACTTT. It yields the protein CASSPPPFGTGGYNSPLHF.

This CDR3 reads CASSTTPGELFF. DNA of the CDR3: TGCGCCAGCAGTACGACTCCCGGGGAGCTGTTTTTT. This sequence joins TRBV10-2 and TRBJ2-2; no clear D gene. V was cut by 5 bases and J by 6 bases, with 7 bases left in between. This CDR3 has 12 residues. Germline CDR1 is WSHSY and CDR2 is SAAADI.

The chain joins TRBV19 to TRBJ1-5; D perhaps matches TRBD1 (5 bases). Germline CDR1 LNHDA, CDR2 SQIVND (reference sequence). There are 16 residues in the CDR3. The V end lost 3 bases, the J end lost 1 base, and 13 bases lay between the germline ends. The CDR3 sequence: CASSIFAGNSNQPQHF. The DNA for the CDR3 is TGTGCCAGTAGTATTTTTGCAGGGAACAGCAATCAGCCCCAGCATTTT.

The chain combines TRBV24-1 with TRBJ1-3; D remains ambiguous. Germline V gene data show CDR1 as KGHDR and CDR2 as SFDVKD. V was shortened by 5 bases and J by 0 bases, with 10 bases between the two germline ends. The CDR3 runs 15 residues. The CDR3 DNA follows: TGTGCCACCAGTGCGGGTGGCGCCTCTGGAAACACCATATATTTT. Its protein is CATSAGGASGNTIYF.

Turning to this clone: Other DNA sequences within the sample encode an identical CDR3. This chain uses TRBV7-9 with TRBJ1-4; unclear D gene. CDR3 size: 16 residues. CDR1 SEHNR and CDR2 FQNEAQ come from the germline V gene (reference sequence). V was pared by 1 base and J by 0 bases, with 9 bases between. CDR3: CASSLVSGATNEKLFF. CDR3 coding DNA: TGTGCCAGCAGCTTAGTTTCAGGCGCAACTAATGAAAAACTGTTTTTT.

This chain links TRBV19 with TRBJ1-5; D unclear. The CDR3 extends over 13 amino acids. The germline V gene encodes CDR1 LNHDA and CDR2 SQIVND (reference sequence). Trimming took 7 bases from V and 3 from J, leaving 10 bases between them. The CDR3 DNA sequence: TGTGCCAGTACAAGCATTTTCAATCAGCCCCAGCATTTT. Encoded protein: CASTSIFNQPQHF.

The chain uses TRBV11-2 and TRBJ1-1; no reliable D call. CDR3 length equals 13 residues. V dropped 1 base and J dropped 3 bases, with 6 bases sitting between them. CDR1 and CDR2 from the germline V gene are SGHAT and FQNNGV. The CDR3 DNA is TGTGCCAGCAGCTTAGTTGCGGACACTGAAGCTTTCTTT. Protein sequence: CASSLVADTEAFF.

About this clone: Other DNA sequences from this sample encode an identical CDR3 as well. The rearrangement uses TRBV6-2 or TRBV6-3 and TRBJ1-2; tentatively, D is TRBD1 (5 bases). V gave up 0 bases and J gave up 0 bases, with 8 bases separating them. There are 15 residues in the CDR3. Germline V CDR1 and CDR2: MNHEY, SVGEGT. The CDR3 reads CASSYSTESNYGYTF. DNA for the CDR3: TGTGCCAGCAGTTACTCGACAGAATCTAACTATGGCTACACCTTC.

This clone appeared many times. This chain links TRBV7-3 with TRBJ2-1; 7 bases align to TRBD2. The CDR3 loop spans 17 amino acids. The V segment lost 4 bases and the J segment 2 bases; nucleotides outside the gene matches: 11. Germline CDR1 reads SGHTA; CDR2 reads FQGTGA. CDR3 protein: CASSSRGSGDPYNEQFF. The DNA for the CDR3 is TGTGCCAGCAGCTCTCGGGGGAGCGGGGACCCCTACAATGAGCAGTTCTTC.

This clone was observed a single time. The sample holds other DNA sequences that translate to the same CDR3. The chain uses TRBV28 and TRBJ1-2; TRBD1 matches at 7 bases. Germline loops: CDR1 MDHEN, CDR2 SYDVKM. The CDR3 runs 13 residues. J was trimmed by 5 bases and V by 5 bases; bases with no gene match: 5. As DNA, the CDR3 is TGTGCCAGCAGTCCATCGACAGGGTATGGCTACACCTTC. Protein sequence: CASSPSTGYGYTF.

This clone showed up many times. This chain connects TRBV7-3 to TRBJ2-7; 9 nucleotides line up with TRBD2. Germline CDR1 and CDR2: SGHTA and FQGTGA. J gave up 4 bases and V 0 bases, and 4 bases lay outside the gene matches. The CDR3 runs 15 residues. The CDR3 region is CASSLTSGSFYEQYF. In DNA form, the CDR3 reads TGTGCCAGCAGCTTAACTAGCGGGAGTTTTTACGAGCAGTACTTC.

The rearrangement joins TRBV10-3 to TRBJ2-7; TRBD2 might be the D (8 bases). Germline V gene lookup returns CDR1 ENHRY and CDR2 SYGVKD. This CDR3 spans 19 amino acids. V was trimmed by 5 bases and J by 0 bases, leaving 26 bases between them. CDR3: CAISKTGQISGVSSYEQYF. The CDR3 region has the DNA TGTGCCATCAGTAAAACGGGACAGATTAGCGGGGTGAGCTCCTACGAGCAGTACTTC.

V usage is TRBV10-1 and J usage is TRBJ2-3; no definite D call. CDR1 and CDR2 (germline): WNHNN, SYGVQD (reference sequence). The CDR3 extends over 14 amino acids. Trimming left V 4 bases short and J 0 bases short, with 8 bases between. The CDR3 loop is CASSGGLSTDTQYF. The CDR3 DNA reads as TGCGCCAGCAGTGGCGGCCTTAGCACAGATACGCAGTATTTT.

V is TRBV15 and J is TRBJ1-2; D remains unclear. The ends were cut back, 3 bases at V and 5 bases at J, with 19 bases in the middle. Germline V gives CDR1 LNHNV, CDR2 YYDKDF (reference sequence). This CDR3 region has 16 residues. Here the CDR3 reads CATSSPVVGGVYGYTF. DNA of the CDR3: TGTGCCACCAGCAGTCCCGTCGTTGGCGGGGTATATGGCTACACCTTC.

The chain links TRBV18 to TRBJ1-5; TRBD1 matches at 11 bases. The germline CDR1 and CDR2 sequences are KGHSH and LQKENI. The CDR3 is 18 residues long. V was clipped by 0 bases and J by 3 bases; unmatched bases: 7. CDR3 sequence reads: CASSPPGTGGPPNQPQHF. CDR3 coding DNA: TGTGCCAGCTCACCACCGGGGACAGGGGGACCGCCCAATCAGCCCCAGCATTTT.

The chain uses TRBV14 and TRBJ2-6, with 7 bases aligning to TRBD1. The CDR3 has 15 amino acids. V lost 4 bases and J lost 0; bases outside the gene matches: 0. The germline V gene encodes CDR1 SGHDN and CDR2 FVKESK. In nucleotides, the CDR3 is TGTGCCAGCAGCCGGACAGGCTCTGGGGCCAACGTCCTGACTTTC. It yields the protein CASSRTGSGANVLTF.

This chain uses TRBV11-2 with TRBJ1-1; D is unresolved. Per the germline V gene, CDR1 is SGHAT and CDR2 is FQNNGV. Trimming took off 1 base at V and 4 bases at J, with 13 bases between the two ends. CDR3 size: 15 residues. The CDR3 coding sequence is TGTGCCAGCAGCTTAGGAATGGCACCAGGCACTGAAGCTTTCTTT. Translated, it gives CASSLGMAPGTEAFF.

This sequence joins TRBV5-4 and TRBJ2-1; D ambiguous. Trimming left V 4 bases short and J 8 bases short, with 16 bases between. Germline V CDR1 and CDR2: SGHNT, YYREEE (reference sequence). The CDR3 consists of 14 residues. CDR3 DNA: TGTGCCAGCAGCGGGTACACCCTTGGGCATGAGCAGTTCTTC. Amino acids: CASSGYTLGHEQFF.

The chain has TRBV5-6 and TRBJ1-4; TRBD1 matches at 7 bases. There are 16 residues in the CDR3. J gave up 6 bases and V 1 base, and 9 bases lay outside the gene matches. CDR1 and CDR2 from the germline V gene are SGHDT and YYEEEE. DNA for the CDR3: TGTGCCAGCAGCTTGTGGGTTTTCAGGGGGTATGAAAAACTGTTTTTT. Its protein is CASSLWVFRGYEKLFF. Full variable domain (rest looked up from reference TRBV5-6 and TRBJ1-4): DAGVTQSPTHLIKTRGQQVTLRCSPKSGHDTVSWYQQALGQGPQFIFQYYEEEERQRGNFPDRFSGHQFPNYSSELNVNALLLGDSALYLCASSLWVFRGYEKLFFGSGTQLSVL.